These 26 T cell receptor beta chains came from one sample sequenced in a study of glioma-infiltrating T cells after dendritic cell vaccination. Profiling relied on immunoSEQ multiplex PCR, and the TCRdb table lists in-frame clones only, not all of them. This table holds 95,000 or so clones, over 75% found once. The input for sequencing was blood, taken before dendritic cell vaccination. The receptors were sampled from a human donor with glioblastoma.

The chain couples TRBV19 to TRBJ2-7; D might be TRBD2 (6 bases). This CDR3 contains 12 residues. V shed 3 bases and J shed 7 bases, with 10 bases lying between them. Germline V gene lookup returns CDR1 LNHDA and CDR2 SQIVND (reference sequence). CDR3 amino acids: CASSIMAGEQYF. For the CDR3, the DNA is TGTGCCAGTAGTATTATGGCGGGGGAGCAGTACTTC. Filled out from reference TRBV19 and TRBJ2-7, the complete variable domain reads DGGITQSPKYLFRKEGQNVTLSCEQNLNHDAMYWYRQDPGQGLRLIYYSQIVNDFQKGDIAEGYSVSREKKESFPLTVTSAQKNPTAFYLCASSIMAGEQYFGPGTRLTVT.

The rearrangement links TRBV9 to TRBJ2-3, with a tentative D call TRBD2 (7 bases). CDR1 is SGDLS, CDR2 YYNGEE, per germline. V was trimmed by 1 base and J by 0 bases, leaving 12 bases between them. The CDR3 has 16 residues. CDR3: CASSVRGRASTDTQYF. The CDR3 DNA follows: TGTGCCAGCAGCGTAAGGGGGAGGGCTAGCACAGATACGCAGTATTTT.

The CDR3 DNA sequence: TGTGCCAGCAGCGGCCTAGCCTCTGGCAATGAGCAGTTCTTC. Amino acids: CASSGLASGNEQFF. V is TRBV9 and J is TRBJ2-1; D may be TRBD2 (5 bases). V was pared by 3 bases and J by 6 bases, with 13 bases between. The CDR3 is 14 amino acids. The germline CDR1 and CDR2 sequences are SGDLS and YYNGEE.

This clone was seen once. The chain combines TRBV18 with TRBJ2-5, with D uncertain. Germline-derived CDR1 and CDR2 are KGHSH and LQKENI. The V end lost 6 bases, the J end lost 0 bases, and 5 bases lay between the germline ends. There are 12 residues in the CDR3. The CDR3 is CASSQYQETQYF. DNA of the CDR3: TGTGCCAGCTCGCAGTACCAAGAGACCCAGTACTTC.

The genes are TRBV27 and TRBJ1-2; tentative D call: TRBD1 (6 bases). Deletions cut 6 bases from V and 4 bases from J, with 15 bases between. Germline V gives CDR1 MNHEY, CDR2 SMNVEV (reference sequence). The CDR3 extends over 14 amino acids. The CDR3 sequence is CASSPTGKAYGYTF. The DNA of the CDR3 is TGTGCCAGCAGCCCGACAGGAAAGGCCTATGGCTACACCTTC.

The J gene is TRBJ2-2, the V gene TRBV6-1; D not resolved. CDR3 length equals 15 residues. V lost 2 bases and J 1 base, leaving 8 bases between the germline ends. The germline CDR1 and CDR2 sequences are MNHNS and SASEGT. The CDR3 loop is CASSELPGNTGELFF. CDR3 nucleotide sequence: TGTGCCAGCAGTGAATTGCCAGGGAACACCGGGGAGCTGTTTTTT.

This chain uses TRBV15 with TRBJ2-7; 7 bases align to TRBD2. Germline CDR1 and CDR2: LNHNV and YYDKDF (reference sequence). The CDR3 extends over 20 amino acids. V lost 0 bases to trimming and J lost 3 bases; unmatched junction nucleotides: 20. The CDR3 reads CATSREFSLSAGVKFYEQYF. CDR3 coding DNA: TGTGCCACCAGCAGAGAGTTTTCTCTTAGCGCGGGAGTGAAATTCTACGAGCAGTACTTC.

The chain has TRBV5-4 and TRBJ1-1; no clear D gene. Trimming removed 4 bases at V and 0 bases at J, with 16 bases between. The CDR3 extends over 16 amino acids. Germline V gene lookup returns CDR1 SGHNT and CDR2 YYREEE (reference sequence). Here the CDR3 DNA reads TGTGCCAGCAGCCCGAACGGGTTATCCCTGAACACTGAAGCTTTCTTT. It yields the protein CASSPNGLSLNTEAFF.

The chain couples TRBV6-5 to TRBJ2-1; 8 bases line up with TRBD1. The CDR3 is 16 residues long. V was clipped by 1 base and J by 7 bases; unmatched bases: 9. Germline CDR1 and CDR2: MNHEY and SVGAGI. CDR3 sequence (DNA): TGTGCCAGCAGTTACTTCGGACAGGGAAGAGGGAATGAGCAGTTCTTC. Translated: CASSYFGQGRGNEQFF.

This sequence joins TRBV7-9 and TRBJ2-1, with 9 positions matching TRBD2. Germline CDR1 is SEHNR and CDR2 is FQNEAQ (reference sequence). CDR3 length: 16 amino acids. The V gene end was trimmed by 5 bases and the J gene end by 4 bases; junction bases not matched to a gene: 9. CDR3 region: CASSPPGAGGYNEQFF. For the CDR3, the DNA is TGTGCCAGCAGCCCTCCCGGGGCGGGGGGGTACAATGAGCAGTTCTTC.

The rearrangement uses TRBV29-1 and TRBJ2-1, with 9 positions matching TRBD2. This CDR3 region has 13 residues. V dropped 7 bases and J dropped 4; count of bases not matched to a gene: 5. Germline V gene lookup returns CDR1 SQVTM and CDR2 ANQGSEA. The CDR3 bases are TGCAGCGCCTCAGCGGGGGGTTACAATGAGCAGTTCTTC. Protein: CSASAGGYNEQFF.

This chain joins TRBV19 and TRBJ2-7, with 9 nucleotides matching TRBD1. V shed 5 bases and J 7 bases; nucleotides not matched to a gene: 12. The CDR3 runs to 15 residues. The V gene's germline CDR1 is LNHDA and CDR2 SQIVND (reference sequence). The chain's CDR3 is CASSARPGQGDEQYF. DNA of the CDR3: TGTGCCAGTAGTGCTAGGCCGGGACAGGGTGATGAGCAGTACTTC. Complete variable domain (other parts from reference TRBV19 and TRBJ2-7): DGGITQSPKYLFRKEGQNVTLSCEQNLNHDAMYWYRQDPGQGLRLIYYSQIVNDFQKGDIAEGYSVSREKKESFPLTVTSAQKNPTAFYLCASSARPGQGDEQYFGPGTRLTVT.

The DNA for the CDR3 is TGTGCCAGCAGCGGTACTAGCGGGAGCGCTTTCGAGCAGTACTTC. Translation: CASSGTSGSAFEQYF. V and J are TRBV5-4 and TRBJ2-7; 11 bases match TRBD2. The germline V gene encodes CDR1 SGHNT and CDR2 YYREEE (reference sequence). CDR3 length: 15 amino acids. J gave up 6 bases and V 4 bases, and 9 bases lay outside the gene matches.

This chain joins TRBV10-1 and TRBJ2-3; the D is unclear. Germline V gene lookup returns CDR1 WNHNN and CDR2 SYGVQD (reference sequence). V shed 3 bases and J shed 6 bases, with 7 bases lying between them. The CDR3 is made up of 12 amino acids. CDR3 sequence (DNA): TGCGCCAGCAGTGAAACTTCGGATACGCAGTATTTT. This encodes CASSETSDTQYF.

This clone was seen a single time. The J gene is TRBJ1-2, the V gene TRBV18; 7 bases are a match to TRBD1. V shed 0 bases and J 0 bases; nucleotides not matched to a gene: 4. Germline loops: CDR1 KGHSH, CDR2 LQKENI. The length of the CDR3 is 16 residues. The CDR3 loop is CASSPPTGFPNYGYTF. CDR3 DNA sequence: TGTGCCAGCTCACCACCGACAGGGTTCCCTAACTATGGCTACACCTTC.

The CDR3 DNA reads TGTGCCAGCAGTGACACAGCGGGAGGGCGGAATGAGCAGTTCTTC. Translating it yields CASSDTAGGRNEQFF. The rearrangement uses TRBV6-4 and TRBJ2-1, with TRBD2 matching 10 bases. Germline V CDR1 and CDR2: MRHNA, SNTAGT. J was trimmed by 7 bases and V by 2 bases; bases with no gene match: 5. The CDR3 covers 15 residues.

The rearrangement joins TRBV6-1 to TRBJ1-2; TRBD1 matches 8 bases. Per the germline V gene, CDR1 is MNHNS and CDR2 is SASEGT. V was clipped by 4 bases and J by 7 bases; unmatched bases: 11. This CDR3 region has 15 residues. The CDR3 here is CASSGTMDRAPGYTF. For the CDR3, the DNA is TGTGCCAGCAGTGGGACCATGGACAGGGCCCCTGGCTACACCTTC.

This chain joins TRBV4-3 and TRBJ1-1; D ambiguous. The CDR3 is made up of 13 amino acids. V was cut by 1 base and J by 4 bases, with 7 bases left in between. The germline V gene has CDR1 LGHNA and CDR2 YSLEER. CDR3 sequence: CASSQGSGTEAFF. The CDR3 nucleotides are TGCGCCAGCAGCCAAGGGAGCGGCACTGAAGCTTTCTTT.

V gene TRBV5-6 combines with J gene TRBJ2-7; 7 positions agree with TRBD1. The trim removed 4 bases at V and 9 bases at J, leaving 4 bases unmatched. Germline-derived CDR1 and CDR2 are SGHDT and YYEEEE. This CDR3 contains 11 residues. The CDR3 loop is CASSTGAGQYF. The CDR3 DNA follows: TGTGCCAGCAGCACAGGGGCGGGGCAGTACTTC.

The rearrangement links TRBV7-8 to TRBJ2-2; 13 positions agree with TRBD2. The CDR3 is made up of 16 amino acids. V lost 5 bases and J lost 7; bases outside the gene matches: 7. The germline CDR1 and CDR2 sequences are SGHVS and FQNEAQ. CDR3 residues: CASSPTSGGVGGELFF. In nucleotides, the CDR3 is TGTGCCAGCAGCCCTACTAGCGGGGGGGTTGGCGGGGAGCTGTTTTTT.

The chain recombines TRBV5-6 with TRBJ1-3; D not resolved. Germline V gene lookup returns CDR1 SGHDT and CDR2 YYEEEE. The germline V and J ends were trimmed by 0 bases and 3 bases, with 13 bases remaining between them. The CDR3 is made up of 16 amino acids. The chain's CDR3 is CASSLAGRPSGNTIYF. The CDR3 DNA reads TGTGCCAGCAGCTTGGCCGGGAGACCGAGTGGAAACACCATATATTTT. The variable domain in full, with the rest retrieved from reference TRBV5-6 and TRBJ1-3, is DAGVTQSPTHLIKTRGQQVTLRCSPKSGHDTVSWYQQALGQGPQFIFQYYEEEERQRGNFPDRFSGHQFPNYSSELNVNALLLGDSALYLCASSLAGRPSGNTIYFGEGSWLTVV.

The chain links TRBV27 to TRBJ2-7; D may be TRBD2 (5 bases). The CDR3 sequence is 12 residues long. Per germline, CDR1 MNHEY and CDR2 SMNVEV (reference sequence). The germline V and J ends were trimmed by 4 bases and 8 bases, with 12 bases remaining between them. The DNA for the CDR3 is TGTGCCAGCAGTTCCCCCGTCGGGAAGCAGTACTTC. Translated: CASSSPVGKQYF.

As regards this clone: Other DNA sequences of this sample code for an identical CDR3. This CDR3 is CASSPGGTGGETQYF. The CDR3, as DNA: TGTGCCAGCAGCCCTGGCGGGACGGGGGGAGAGACCCAGTACTTC. This rearrangement joins TRBV7-3 to TRBJ2-5; 7 bases map to TRBD2. The CDR3 has 15 amino acids. V gave up 5 bases and J gave up 4 bases; unmatched junction bases: 10. The germline V gene has CDR1 SGHTA and CDR2 FQGTGA.

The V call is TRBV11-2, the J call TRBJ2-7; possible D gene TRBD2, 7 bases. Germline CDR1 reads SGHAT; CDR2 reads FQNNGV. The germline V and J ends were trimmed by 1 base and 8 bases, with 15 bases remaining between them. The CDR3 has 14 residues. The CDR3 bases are TGTGCCAGCAGCTTAGCCGGGGGGCAGGGGAAGCAGTACTTC. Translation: CASSLAGGQGKQYF.

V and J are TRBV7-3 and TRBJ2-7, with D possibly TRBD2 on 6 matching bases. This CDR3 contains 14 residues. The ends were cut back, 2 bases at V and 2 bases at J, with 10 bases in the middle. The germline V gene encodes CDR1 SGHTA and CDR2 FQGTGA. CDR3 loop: CASSLGGVPYEQYF. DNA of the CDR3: TGTGCCAGCAGCTTAGGCGGGGTCCCCTACGAGCAGTACTTC.

In nucleotides, the CDR3 is TGCGCCAGCAGCCAAGTGGACAGAGACAGCAATCAGCCCCAGCATTTT. Amino acid sequence: CASSQVDRDSNQPQHF. V and J are TRBV4-1 and TRBJ1-5; tentative D call: TRBD1 (6 bases). The CDR3 runs 16 residues. Between the trimmed V and J ends, which lost 1 base and 1 base, there was a span of 11 bases. Germline CDR1 reads MGHRA; CDR2 reads YSYEKL.